This TCR beta chain was profiled in a study of T cells in tuberculosis. The wider study: The T cells targeted glucose monomycolate, a mycobacterial lipid, via CD1B. IGRA-negative adolescents, IGRA-positive adolescents with latent tuberculosis and adults with active tuberculosis formed this South African cohort.

Comments on this clone: What it binds is unknown.

Adolescents were screened for latent TB by skin test and IGRA. Assay used: immunoSEQ multiplex PCR; TCRdb lists only in-frame clones, some missing. The sample yields tens of thousands of clones, around 93% seen once. The ends lost 7 bases at V and 5 bases at J; junction bases unmatched: 6. Germline values: CDR1 MNHEY, CDR2 SVGAGI. The CDR3 is 13 residues long. Findings and caveats of the study: Active tuberculosis cases were adults; controls were adolescents.

V usage is TRBV6-5 and J usage is TRBJ1-2; 8 nucleotides line up with TRBD1. The origin of this receptor is a donor under 30 with latent tuberculosis or without tuberculosis infection. Some clones in this sample may be carry-over from other donors' samples. Input material: PBMCs. CDR3 nucleotide sequence: TGTGCCAGCACTCTCGGACAGGGATATGGCTACACCTTC. Translation: CASTLGQGYGYTF.